This T cell receptor beta chain comes out of a study of T-cell reconstitution after alpha-beta-depleted transplantation in children. V lost 5 bases to trimming and J lost 2 bases, with 12 bases between them. Germline CDR1 and CDR2: DFQATT and SNEGSKA (reference sequence). The length of the CDR3 is 13 residues. For TCRbeta, the library was prepared with unique molecular identifiers. TCRdb reprocessed the PCR reads with MiXCR, giving one entry per CDR3 protein. Of some 450,000 distinct CDR3 sequences in the sample, 43% were seen once. The origin of this receptor is a girl aged 2-10 years with aplastic anemia, due to receive a stem cell transplant. The material sequenced was PBMCs, taken before TCRalphabeta/CD19-depleted stem cell transplant. V and J are TRBV20-1 and TRBJ2-5; D is ambiguous. CDR3 region: CSAQDGWQETQYF. In DNA form, the CDR3 reads TGCAGTGCTCAAGATGGGTGGCAAGAGACCCAGTACTTC.